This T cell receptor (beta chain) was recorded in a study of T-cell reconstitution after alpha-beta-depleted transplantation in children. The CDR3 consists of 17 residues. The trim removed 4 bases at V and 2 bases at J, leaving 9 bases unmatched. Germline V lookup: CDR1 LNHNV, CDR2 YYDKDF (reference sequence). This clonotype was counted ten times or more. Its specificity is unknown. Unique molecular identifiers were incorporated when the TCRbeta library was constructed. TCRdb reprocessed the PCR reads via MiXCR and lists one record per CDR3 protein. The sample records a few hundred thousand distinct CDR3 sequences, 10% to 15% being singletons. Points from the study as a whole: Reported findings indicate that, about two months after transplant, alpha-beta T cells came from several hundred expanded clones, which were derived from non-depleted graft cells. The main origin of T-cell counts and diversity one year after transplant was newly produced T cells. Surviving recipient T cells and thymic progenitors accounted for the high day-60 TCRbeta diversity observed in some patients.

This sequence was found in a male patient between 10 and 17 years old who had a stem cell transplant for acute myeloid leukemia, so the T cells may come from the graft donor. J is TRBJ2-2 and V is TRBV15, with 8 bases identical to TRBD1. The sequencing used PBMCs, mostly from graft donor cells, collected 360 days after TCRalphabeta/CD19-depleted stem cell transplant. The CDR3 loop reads CATSITLGTGNTGELFF. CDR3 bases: TGTGCCACCAGCATTACCCTAGGGACAGGCAACACCGGGGAGCTGTTTTTT.